This TCR beta chain was sequenced during a study of blood T cell repertoires in COVID-19 (dated by TCRdb to 2020 to 2021). Concerning the study at large: Samples covering the acute and convalescent phases of COVID-19 were provided by collaborators in the United States, Italy and Spain. The prospective study material was composed of cDNA or gDNA derived from T cells, B-cell-depleted T cells, or PBMCs. The dataset comprised deeply sampled blood TCRbeta repertoires from subjects exposed to, actively infected with, or recovered from COVID-19. The repertoires were released in a freely available public database meant as a resource for research on the immune response to SARS-CoV-2. The samples were drawn from two sources: the first 160 participants of the ongoing ImmuneRACE study, and 1,200 or so subjects contributed by 6 global collaborators. A de-identified subject ID, COVID-19 status, age in years and sex were almost always included in the sample metadata. Where available, HLA class I and class II types were obtained from metadata supplied by the sample provider rather than from assay-based typing. What the study reported, not specific to this receptor: The quantity of clinical and demographic metadata differed by source and by participant and was supplied without curation.

The immunoSEQ Assay, a bias-controlled multiplex PCR, was used to amplify TCRbeta CDR3 regions from genomic DNA. Per the source publication's procedure: Within the assay, amplification of reference gene primers was used to estimate how many nucleated cells each sample contained. To quantify the absolute abundance of each unique TCRbeta CDR3 rearrangement, sequence reads were collapsed and filtered. Productive Simpson clonality was computed per sample as the square root of Simpson's diversity index over productive rearrangements. In its TCRdb copy, this immuneACCESS table keeps in-frame sequences only and misses some clones. Where compared with another copy, unresolved V genes explain less than half of these, and the others have no known cause. V and J calls and clone size are those listed in that table; D and trimming were worked out from the DNA. For this sample the table gives approximately 170,000 clones, of which 80% to 90% were detected only once. The leading ten clones occupy around 4% of the sample.

Note on this clone: Its antigen has not been determined. Base qualities are missing; no much larger clone stands one base away.

Whole blood was collected in K2EDTA tubes by collaborating institutions according to the institutions' own protocols. For TCRbeta analysis, collaborators shipped samples in one of three forms: frozen whole blood, isolated PBMCs, or DNA extracted from either of those sample types. V and J are truncated by 1 base and 5 bases respectively, leaving an intervening sequence of 11 bases. The CDR3 covers 14 residues, taking in both the cysteine and the phenylalanine. Left in the record is the CDR3 DNA by itself, 42 bases read in frame from the first base. According to the germline V gene, CDR1 reads LGHNA and CDR2 reads YSLEER.

Sequencing used peripheral blood. The origin of this receptor is a woman in her seventies with acute or convalescent COVID-19. The chain is encoded by TRBV4-3 joined to TRBJ1-1, with no D gene named confidently. The DNA sequence is as follows: TGCGCCAGCAGCCAAGTACGAGGTCTGACTGAAGCTTTCTTT. Its protein is CASSQVRGLTEAFF.